This T cell receptor beta chain is from a study of shared clonotypes between healthy human individuals. Study overall: CD8 memory received one plate per donor, CD8 naive two, CD4 memory three and CD4 naive three.

Whole-study results and caveats: Generation probabilities of non-shared clonotypes were lower (relative to those shared by all four donors).

Naive CD8 cells were CD45RO-negative, positively selected for CCR7, excluding terminally differentiated effector memory CD45RA+ cells. Those who donated were healthy HIV-negative adults, with no recent acute infections or vaccinations reported. As for this clone: What it binds is unknown.

Germline lookup yields CDR1 MGHDK and CDR2 SYGVNS. This CDR3 region has 14 residues. Trimming removed 6 bases at V and 8 bases at J, with 17 bases between. Sequencing was at deep level. Here immunoSEQ multiplex PCR was the method, and the copy in TCRdb shows in-frame clones only, minus some. The top ten clones hold more than 1.5% of a sample with about 2.2 million clones, about 93% of them seen once. The chain has TRBV25-1 and TRBJ2-1; D perhaps matches TRBD2 (5 bases). The sample comprised naive CD8+ T cells from PBMCs. The receptor was isolated from a man aged 18 to 29 in good health. Some clones in this sample may be carry-over from other donors' samples. The CDR3 sequence: CASSPRGVPHEQFF. The CDR3 nucleotides are TGTGCCAGCAGCCCCCGGGGAGTTCCCCATGAGCAGTTCTTC.